This T cell receptor (beta chain) was captured by sequencing in a study of regulatory T cells in long-lasting Graves disease. The wider study: Graves' patients who were just diagnosed had used antithyroid drugs for under 3 months. Findings and caveats of the study: Repertoires from persistent disease leaned toward TRBV28, TRBJ1-2 and TRBJ2-5. Thyroid tissue went unexamined; only peripheral blood was analyzed. Among persistent patients, a larger number of public clonotypes were shared (over 2,500) than among newly diagnosed patients (about 950).

This clonotype was picked up many times. Its antigen is unidentified. CDR1 and CDR2 from the germline V gene are DFQATT and SNEGSKA (reference sequence). Trimming cost V 2 bases and J 5 bases, with 15 bases left between them. The CDR3 covers 14 residues. Time point noted: newly diagnosed GD, antithyroid drugs for less than 3 months. Construction of the TCR library relied on RNA isolated from PBMCs. To make TCR beta libraries, researchers used iRepertoire HTBI primers and Arm-PCR of CDR3 regions. Using its own MiXCR run on the multiplex PCR reads, TCRdb lists one record per CDR3 protein. The table lists over 200,000 distinct CDR3 sequences, around 16% of them singletons, with over 20% in the top ten.

The source of this sequence is a female donor with Graves disease. The sample here was peripheral blood mononuclear cells (PBMCs), taken at new diagnosis, from a patient treated with antithyroid drugs. The V gene is TRBV20-1, the J gene TRBJ2-5, with D possibly matching TRBD1 (5 bases). CDR3 loop: CSARKGAARETQYF. In DNA form, the CDR3 reads TGCAGTGCTAGAAAAGGGGCCGCACGGGAGACCCAGTACTTC.